One and the same sample provided the 23 T cell receptor beta chains below, sequenced in a study of cytomegalovirus exposure and HLA in healthy donors. Vbeta (60) and Jbeta (13) primers were used in the PCR. Clones were sequenced by immunoSEQ multiplex PCR, and TCRdb holds only the in-frame ones, with some missing. The sample consists of roughly 200,000 clones, about 88% of them appearing once. Input material: PBMCs. The receptors stem from a woman aged 30 to 39 in good health and CMV-seronegative.

This chain links TRBV9 with TRBJ2-3, with D tentatively TRBD2 (6 bases). The CDR3 spans 15 residues. Trimming took 4 bases from V and 2 from J, leaving 14 bases between them. CDR1 is SGDLS, CDR2 YYNGEE, per germline. DNA of the CDR3: TGTGCCAGCAGCTCCCGGAGGGCGGACACAGATACGCAGTATTTT. Amino acids: CASSSRRADTDTQYF.

The V gene is TRBV11-2, the J gene TRBJ1-1; a possible D gene is TRBD1 (6 bases). In germline, CDR1 is SGHAT, CDR2 FQNNGV. There are 15 residues in the CDR3. With 5 bases removed from V and 10 bases from J, the gap between germline ends came to 23 bases. CDR3 nucleotide sequence: TGTGCCAGCAGCATATTCACAGGGACAAATTGGACAGCTTTCTTT. As protein: CASSIFTGTNWTAFF.

This chain connects TRBV5-5 to TRBJ1-1; 9 bases agree with TRBD1. The CDR3 loop spans 13 amino acids. Germline CDR1 reads SGHKS; CDR2 reads YYEKEE (reference sequence). Germline trimming cut 5 bases from V and 5 bases from J; bases unmatched to any gene: 4. Written as DNA, the CDR3 is TGTGCCAGCAGGGCCGGGACAGGGACTGAAGCTTTCTTT. Translation gives CASRAGTGTEAFF.

This clone was detected a few times. The V gene is TRBV9, the J gene TRBJ1-1; a weak D match, TRBD1 (5 bases). Looked up from germline, CDR1 is SGDLS and CDR2 is YYNGEE. Trimming took 3 bases from V and 1 from J, leaving 13 bases between them. This CDR3 comprises 15 residues. The CDR3 sequence is CASSAQGQPNTEAFF. The DNA for the CDR3 is TGTGCCAGCAGCGCGCAAGGACAACCGAACACTGAAGCTTTCTTT.

Concerning this clone: At one end, the junction sequence differs from germline, possibly due to a read error. The chain is built from TRBV6-6 and TRBJ2-1, with 7 bases matching TRBD2. CDR1 is MNHNY and CDR2 is SVGAGI in the germline V gene (reference sequence). The CDR3 is 13 amino acids. The DNA of the CDR3 is TGTGCCAGCAGCCCCCCTGGGAGGGGTGAGCAGCTCTTC. Protein sequence: CASSPPGRGEQLF.

V gene TRBV15 combines with J gene TRBJ1-2; 7 bases align to TRBD1. Germline V lookup: CDR1 LNHNV, CDR2 YYDKDF (reference sequence). After removal of 1 base from V and 7 bases from J, the junction contained 9 bases not matched to a gene. The CDR3 length is 15 residues. This chain's CDR3 is CATSRAAGGIGGYTF. CDR3 coding DNA: TGTGCCACCAGCAGAGCGGCAGGGGGAATAGGTGGCTACACCTTC. The full variable domain, with the rest looked up from reference TRBV15 and TRBJ1-2, is DAMVIQNPRYQVTQFGKPVTLSCSQTLNHNVMYWYQQKSSQAPKLLFHYYDKDFNNEADTPDNFQSRRPNTSFCFLDIRSPGLGDTAMYLCATSRAAGGIGGYTFGSGTRLTVV.

V usage is TRBV6-6 and J usage is TRBJ2-3; the match to TRBD1 covers 8 bases. With 6 bases clipped from V and 4 bases from J, the junction kept 6 bases outside the gene matches. The germline V gene has CDR1 MNHNY and CDR2 SVGAGI (reference sequence). CDR3 length: 14 residues. CDR3 loop: CASSRRGQADTQYF. Written as DNA, the CDR3 is TGTGCCAGCAGCCGACGGGGACAGGCAGATACGCAGTATTTT.

This chain joins TRBV6-1 and TRBJ2-7; TRBD2 agrees at 7 bases. The germline gives CDR1 MNHNS, CDR2 SASEGT. With V trimmed by 3 bases and J by 12 bases, 14 bases remained unmatched. CDR3 length equals 14 residues. The CDR3 loop is CASSDIVGGSEAYF. The CDR3 bases are TGTGCCAGCAGTGATATTGTCGGCGGGAGTGAGGCGTACTTC.

The V and J genes are TRBV5-6 and TRBJ1-2, with 7 bases identical to TRBD1. Per germline, CDR1 SGHDT and CDR2 YYEEEE. The V segment lost 2 bases and the J segment 11 bases; nucleotides outside the gene matches: 18. The length of the CDR3 is 16 residues. The CDR3, as DNA: TGTGCCAGCAGCTTTGCCTGGGACAGCACTTTATTCTCTTACACCTTC. Protein product: CASSFAWDSTLFSYTF. The entire variable domain, with the rest obtained from reference TRBV5-6 and TRBJ1-2, is as follows: DAGVTQSPTHLIKTRGQQVTLRCSPKSGHDTVSWYQQALGQGPQFIFQYYEEEERQRGNFPDRFSGHQFPNYSSELNVNALLLGDSALYLCASSFAWDSTLFSYTFGSGTRLTVV.

The chain has TRBV5-1 and TRBJ2-5; the D gene is possibly TRBD2 (5 bases). The CDR3 runs to 14 residues. Germline CDR1 reads SGHRS; CDR2 reads YFSETQ. V was cut by 4 bases and J by 2 bases, with 12 bases left in between. CDR3 coding DNA: TGCGCCAGCAGCCCCTCTGCGGGTCAAGAGACCCAGTACTTC. Amino acid sequence: CASSPSAGQETQYF.

In this sample, this clone turned up once. This chain links TRBV10-3 with TRBJ1-5; the match to TRBD1 covers 8 bases. Germline trimming cut 7 bases from V and 2 bases from J; bases unmatched to any gene: 10. Per germline, CDR1 ENHRY and CDR2 SYGVKD. CDR3 length: 16 residues. CDR3 region: CAINGQGWQGNQPQHF. The CDR3 DNA follows: TGTGCCATCAACGGACAGGGCTGGCAAGGCAATCAGCCCCAGCATTTT.

This clone was counted between two and nine times. The chain combines TRBV4-1 with TRBJ2-2; D may be TRBD2 (5 bases). Germline CDR1 is MGHRA and CDR2 is YSYEKL. CDR3 length equals 14 residues. V dropped 6 bases and J dropped 4 bases, with 12 bases sitting between them. CDR3 nucleotides: TGCGCCAGCAGGCTAGCTCGGGGCACCGGGGAGCTGTTTTTT. Protein: CASRLARGTGELFF.

This clone has only one observation. V and J are TRBV30 and TRBJ1-1; 8 bases align to TRBD1. CDR3 length equals 16 residues. The V gene's germline CDR1 is GTSNPN and CDR2 SVGIG (reference sequence). Trimming cost V 2 bases and J 4 bases; bases outside gene matches: 12. CDR3 bases: TGTGCCTGGAGTCAGACAGGGGTTCTTTGGGGCACTGAAGCTTTCTTT. It codes for CAWSQTGVLWGTEAFF.

This chain links TRBV6-6 with TRBJ2-7; tentatively, D is TRBD2 (5 bases). The germline V and J ends were trimmed by 4 bases and 3 bases, with 10 bases remaining between them. This CDR3 has 13 residues. Germline CDR1 and CDR2: MNHNY and SVGAGI (reference sequence). CDR3 nucleotide sequence: TGTGCCAGCAGTTCCGGGGTTCACTACGAGCAGTACTTC. Translation gives CASSSGVHYEQYF.

The chain uses TRBV11-2 and TRBJ2-7; 10 bases agree with TRBD1. From germline, CDR1 is SGHAT and CDR2 FQNNGV. The CDR3 runs to 19 residues. The J segment lost 1 base and the V segment lost 0 bases, leaving 12 bases of the junction unmatched. Here the CDR3 reads CASSLEGLDGQGDSYEQYF. The CDR3 DNA follows: TGTGCCAGCAGCTTAGAGGGGTTGGATGGACAGGGGGATTCCTACGAGCAGTACTTC.

J is TRBJ2-5 and V is TRBV2; 11 nucleotides match TRBD2. Germline V gives CDR1 SNHLY, CDR2 FYNNEI. This CDR3 spans 16 amino acids. Trimming removed 4 bases from V and 2 bases from J; junction bases left unmatched: 6. CDR3 sequence reads: CASSGLAGGAQETQYF. CDR3 sequence (DNA): TGTGCCAGCAGTGGGCTAGCGGGGGGCGCGCAAGAGACCCAGTACTTC. The entire variable domain, with the rest obtained from reference TRBV2 and TRBJ2-5, is as follows: EPEVTQTPSHQVTQMGQEVILRCVPISNHLYFYWYRQILGQKVEFLVSFYNNEISEKSEIFDDQFSVERPDGSNFTLKIRSTKLEDSAMYFCASSGLAGGAQETQYFGPGTRLLVL.

V is TRBV7-9 and J is TRBJ2-1; 8 nucleotides match TRBD1. The germline gives CDR1 SEHNR, CDR2 FQNEAQ (reference sequence). This CDR3 has 16 amino acids. V lost 5 bases to trimming and J lost 0 bases; unmatched junction nucleotides: 6. CDR3 in amino acids: CASSTRTGSSYNEQFF. For the CDR3, the DNA is TGTGCCAGCAGCACCCGGACAGGGAGCTCCTACAATGAGCAGTTCTTC. Together with reference TRBV7-9 and TRBJ2-1, the CDR3 gives the full variable domain: DTGVSQNPRHKITKRGQNVTFRCDPISEHNRLYWYRQTLGQGPEFLTYFQNEAQLEKSRLLSDRFSAERPKGSFSTLEIQRTEQGDSAMYLCASSTRTGSSYNEQFFGPGTRLTVL.

This chain links TRBV19 with TRBJ2-1; 9 bases align to TRBD2. CDR1 and CDR2 from the germline V gene are LNHDA and SQIVND (reference sequence). The CDR3 is made up of 15 amino acids. Germline trimming cut 6 bases from V and 3 bases from J; bases unmatched to any gene: 6. The CDR3 DNA reads TGTGCCAGTAGGTCGCGGGGGGGCGACTACAATGAGCAGTTCTTC. Protein sequence: CASRSRGGDYNEQFF. Full variable domain (outside the CDR3, taken from reference TRBV19 and TRBJ2-1): DGGITQSPKYLFRKEGQNVTLSCEQNLNHDAMYWYRQDPGQGLRLIYYSQIVNDFQKGDIAEGYSVSREKKESFPLTVTSAQKNPTAFYLCASRSRGGDYNEQFFGPGTRLTVL.

The chain couples TRBV29-1 to TRBJ2-1; TRBD2 matches 10 bases. CDR3 length equals 17 residues. Germline CDR1 is SQVTM and CDR2 is ANQGSEA. With V trimmed by 4 bases and J by 0 bases, 9 bases remained unmatched. CDR3 coding DNA: TGCAGCGTTGTAGTAGCGGGAGGACCTGGCTCCTACAATGAGCAGTTCTTC. Translated, it gives CSVVVAGGPGSYNEQFF.

This clone was picked up one time. This sequence joins TRBV29-1 and TRBJ2-7, with D perhaps matching TRBD1 (6 bases). Per germline, CDR1 SQVTM and CDR2 ANQGSEA. The CDR3 length is 14 residues. V was clipped by 4 bases and J by 0 bases, with 13 bases between them. The CDR3 loop reads CSVVGTTDSYEQYF. In nucleotides, the CDR3 is TGCAGCGTTGTGGGGACAACCGACTCCTACGAGCAGTACTTC.

The V and J genes are TRBV19 and TRBJ2-7; D is ambiguous. The CDR3 contains 13 residues. Germline assignment: CDR1 LNHDA and CDR2 SQIVND (reference sequence). Trimming left V 4 bases short and J 4 bases short, with 11 bases between. This chain's CDR3 is CASSRRPGYEQYF. The CDR3 coding sequence is TGTGCCAGTAGTAGGCGCCCGGGTTACGAGCAGTACTTC.

The chain couples TRBV7-6 to TRBJ2-7; 10 positions match TRBD2. CDR1 SGHVS and CDR2 FNYEAQ come from the germline V gene. The CDR3 sequence is 16 residues long. V shed 5 bases, J shed 1 base, and the junction held 8 bases outside the gene matches. CDR3 in DNA: TGTGCCAGCAGCCCCCAGACTAGCGGGTTGTCCTACGAGCAGTACTTC. This codes for CASSPQTSGLSYEQYF.

This clone has just a few counts. The chain couples TRBV5-4 to TRBJ2-3, with D perhaps matching TRBD1 (5 bases). Trimming left V 3 bases short and J 6 bases short, with 14 bases between. The CDR3 runs to 14 residues. Germline assignment: CDR1 SGHNT and CDR2 YYREEE (reference sequence). The CDR3 bases are TGTGCCAGCAGCTCGGACACCTCGAGGGATACGCAGTATTTT. This sequence encodes CASSSDTSRDTQYF.